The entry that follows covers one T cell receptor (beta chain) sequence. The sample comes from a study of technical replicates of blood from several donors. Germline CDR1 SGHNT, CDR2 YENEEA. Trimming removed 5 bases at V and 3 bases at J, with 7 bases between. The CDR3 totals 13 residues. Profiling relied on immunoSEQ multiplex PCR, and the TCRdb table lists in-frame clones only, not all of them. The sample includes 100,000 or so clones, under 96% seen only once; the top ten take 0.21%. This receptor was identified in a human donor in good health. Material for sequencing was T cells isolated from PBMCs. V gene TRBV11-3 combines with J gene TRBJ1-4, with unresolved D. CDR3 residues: CASSRGSNEKLFF. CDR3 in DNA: TGTGCCAGCAGCCGAGGGTCTAATGAAAAACTGTTTTTT.